The T cell receptor (beta chain) described here comes from a study of blood T cell repertoires in COVID-19. Study-level information: The study drew acute and convalescent COVID-19 samples from the United States, Italy and Spain. From T cells, B-cell-depleted T cells, or PBMCs came the material, which was cDNA or gDNA.

Donors of Cohort 3 who recovered were those that had two negative PCRs, clearance, or symptom resolution. As processed by the authors: Amplification with reference gene primers provided the estimates of nucleated cell counts. Clones were read by immunoSEQ multiplex PCR, and TCRdb kept only the in-frame ones, dropping some. The V and J calls and clone size were taken over from that table, and D and trimming were inferred from the DNA. The data show 330,000 or so clones, over 75% seen once. Trimming removed 3 bases at V and 0 bases at J, with 7 bases between. Germline V gives CDR1 SGHRS, CDR2 YFSETQ. This CDR3 has 14 amino acids.

V gene TRBV5-1 combines with J gene TRBJ2-1; D uncertain. This receptor was taken from a woman in her 30s who had recovered from COVID-19. Sequencing was carried out using PBMCs or T cells enriched from blood (not recorded which). The CDR3 coding sequence is TGCGCCAGCAGCTACTTGAGCTCCTACAATGAGCAGTTCTTC. Its protein is CASSYLSSYNEQFF.